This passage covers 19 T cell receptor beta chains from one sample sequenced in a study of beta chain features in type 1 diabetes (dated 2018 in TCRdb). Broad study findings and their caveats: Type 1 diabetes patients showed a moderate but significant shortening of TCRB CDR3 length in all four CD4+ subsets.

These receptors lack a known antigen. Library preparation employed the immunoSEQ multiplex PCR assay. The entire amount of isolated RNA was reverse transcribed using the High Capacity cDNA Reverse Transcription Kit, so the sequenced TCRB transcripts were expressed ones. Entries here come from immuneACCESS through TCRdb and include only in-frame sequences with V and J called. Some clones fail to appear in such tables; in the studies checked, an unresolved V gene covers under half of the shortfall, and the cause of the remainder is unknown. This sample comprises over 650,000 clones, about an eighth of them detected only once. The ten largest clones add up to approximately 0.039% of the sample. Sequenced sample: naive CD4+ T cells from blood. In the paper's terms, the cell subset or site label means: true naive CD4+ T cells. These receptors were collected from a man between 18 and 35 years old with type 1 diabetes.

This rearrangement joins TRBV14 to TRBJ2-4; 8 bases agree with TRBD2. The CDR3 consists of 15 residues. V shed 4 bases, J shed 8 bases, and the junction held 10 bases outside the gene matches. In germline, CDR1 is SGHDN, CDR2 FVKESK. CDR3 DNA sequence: TGTGCCAGCAGCCCAATTAGCGGGACCACGGACATTCAGTACTTC. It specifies CASSPISGTTDIQYF.

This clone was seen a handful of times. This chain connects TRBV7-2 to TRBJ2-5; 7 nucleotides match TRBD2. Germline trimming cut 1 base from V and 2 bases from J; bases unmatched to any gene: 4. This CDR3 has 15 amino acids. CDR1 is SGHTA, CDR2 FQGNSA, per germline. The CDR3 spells CASSLVTGLQETQYF. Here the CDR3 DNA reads TGTGCCAGCAGCTTAGTAACGGGACTACAAGAGACCCAGTACTTC.

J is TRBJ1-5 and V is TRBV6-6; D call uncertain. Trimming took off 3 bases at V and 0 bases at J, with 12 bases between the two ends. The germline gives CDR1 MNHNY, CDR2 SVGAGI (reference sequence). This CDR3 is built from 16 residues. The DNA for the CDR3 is TGTGCCAGCAGTTATGGAGATACCTATAGCAATCAGCCCCAGCATTTT. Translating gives CASSYGDTYSNQPQHF.

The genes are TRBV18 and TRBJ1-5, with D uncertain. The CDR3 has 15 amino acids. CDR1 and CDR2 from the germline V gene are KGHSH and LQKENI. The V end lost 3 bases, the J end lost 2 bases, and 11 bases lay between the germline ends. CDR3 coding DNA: TGTGCCAGCTCACCTAACGGACGGCGCAATCAGCCCCAGCATTTT. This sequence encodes CASSPNGRRNQPQHF.

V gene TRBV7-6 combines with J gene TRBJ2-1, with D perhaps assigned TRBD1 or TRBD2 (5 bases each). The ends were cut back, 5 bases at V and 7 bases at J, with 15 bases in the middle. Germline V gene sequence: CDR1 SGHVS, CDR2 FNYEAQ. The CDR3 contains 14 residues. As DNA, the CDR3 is TGTGCCAGCAGCCCCACGAGAGGGGTGAATGAGCAGTTCTTC. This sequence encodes CASSPTRGVNEQFF. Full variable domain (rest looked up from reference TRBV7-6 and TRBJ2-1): GAGVSQSPRYKVTKRGQDVALRCDPISGHVSLYWYRQALGQGPEFLTYFNYEAQQDKSGLPNDRFSAERPEGSISTLTIQRTEQRDSAMYRCASSPTRGVNEQFFGPGTRLTVL.

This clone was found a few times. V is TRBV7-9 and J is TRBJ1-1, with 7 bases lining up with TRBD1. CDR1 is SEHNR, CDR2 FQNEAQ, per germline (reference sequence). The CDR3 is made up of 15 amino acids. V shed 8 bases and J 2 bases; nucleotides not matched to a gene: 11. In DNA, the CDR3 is TGTGCCAGCGCCCTAATGCGGGACAGAAACACTGAAGCTTTCTTT. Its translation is CASALMRDRNTEAFF.

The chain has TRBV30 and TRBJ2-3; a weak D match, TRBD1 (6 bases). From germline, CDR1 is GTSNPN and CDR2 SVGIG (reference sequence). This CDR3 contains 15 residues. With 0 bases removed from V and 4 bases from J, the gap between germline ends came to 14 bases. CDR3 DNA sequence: TGTGCCTGGAGTGTTGGGACACCCGGGCCAGATACGCAGTATTTT. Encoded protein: CAWSVGTPGPDTQYF.

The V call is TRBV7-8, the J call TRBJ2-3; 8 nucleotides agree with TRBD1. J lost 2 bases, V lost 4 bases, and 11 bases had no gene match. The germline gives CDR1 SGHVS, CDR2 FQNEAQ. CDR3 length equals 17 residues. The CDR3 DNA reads TGTGCCAGCAGCTCAACGGGGGACAGGAGATACACAGATACGCAGTATTTT. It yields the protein CASSSTGDRRYTDTQYF.

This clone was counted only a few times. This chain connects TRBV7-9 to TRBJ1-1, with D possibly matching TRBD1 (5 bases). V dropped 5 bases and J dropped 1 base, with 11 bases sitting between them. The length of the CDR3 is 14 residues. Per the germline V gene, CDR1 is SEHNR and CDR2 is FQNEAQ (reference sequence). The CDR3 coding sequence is TGTGCCAGCAGCCCCGGAGGGACGAACACTGAAGCTTTCTTT. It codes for CASSPGGTNTEAFF.

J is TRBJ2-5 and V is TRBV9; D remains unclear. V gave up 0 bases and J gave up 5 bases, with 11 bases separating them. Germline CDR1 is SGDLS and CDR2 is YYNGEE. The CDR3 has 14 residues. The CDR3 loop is CASSVDPDMETQYF. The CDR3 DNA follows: TGTGCCAGCAGCGTAGACCCAGACATGGAGACCCAGTACTTC.

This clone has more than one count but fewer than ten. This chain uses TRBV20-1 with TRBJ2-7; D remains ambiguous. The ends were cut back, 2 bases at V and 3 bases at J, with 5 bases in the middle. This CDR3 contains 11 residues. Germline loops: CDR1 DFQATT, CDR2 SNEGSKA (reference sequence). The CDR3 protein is CSARLVYEQYF. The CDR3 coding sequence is TGCAGTGCTAGATTGGTCTACGAGCAGTACTTC.

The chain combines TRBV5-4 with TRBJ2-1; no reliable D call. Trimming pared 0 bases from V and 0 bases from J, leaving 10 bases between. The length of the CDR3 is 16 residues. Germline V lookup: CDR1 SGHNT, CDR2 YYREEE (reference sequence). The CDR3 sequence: CASSLGQRASYNEQFF. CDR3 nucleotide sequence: TGTGCCAGCAGCTTGGGGCAGCGCGCCTCCTACAATGAGCAGTTCTTC.

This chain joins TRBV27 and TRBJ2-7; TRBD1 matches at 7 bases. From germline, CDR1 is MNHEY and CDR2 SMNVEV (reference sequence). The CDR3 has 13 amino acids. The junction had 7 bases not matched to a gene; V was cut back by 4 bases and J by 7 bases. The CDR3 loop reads CASSSIGGWEQYF. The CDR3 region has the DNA TGTGCCAGCAGTTCCATAGGGGGCTGGGAGCAGTACTTC.

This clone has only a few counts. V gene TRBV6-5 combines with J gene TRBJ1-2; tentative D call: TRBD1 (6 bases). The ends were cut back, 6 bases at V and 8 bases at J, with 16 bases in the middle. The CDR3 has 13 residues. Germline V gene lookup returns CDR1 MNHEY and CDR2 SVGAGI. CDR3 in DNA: TGTGCCAGCAGGGGGGCAACGAAGGGAGGCTACACCTTC. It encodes CASRGATKGGYTF.

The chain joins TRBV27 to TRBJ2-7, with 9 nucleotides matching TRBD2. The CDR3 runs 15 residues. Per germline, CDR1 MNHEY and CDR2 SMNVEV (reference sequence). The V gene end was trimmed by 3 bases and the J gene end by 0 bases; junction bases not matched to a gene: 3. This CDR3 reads CASSLASGDSYEQYF. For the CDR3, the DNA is TGTGCCAGCAGTTTGGCTAGCGGGGACTCCTACGAGCAGTACTTC.

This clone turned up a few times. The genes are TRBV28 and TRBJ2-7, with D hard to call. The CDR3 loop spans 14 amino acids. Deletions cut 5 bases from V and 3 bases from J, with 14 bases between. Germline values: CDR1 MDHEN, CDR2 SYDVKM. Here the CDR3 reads CASSPTPSGYEQYF. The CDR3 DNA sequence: TGTGCCAGCAGTCCCACCCCCTCAGGCTACGAGCAGTACTTC. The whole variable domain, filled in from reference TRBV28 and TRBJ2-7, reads DVKVTQSSRYLVKRTGEKVFLECVQDMDHENMFWYRQDPGLGLRLIYFSYDVKMKEKGDIPEGYSVSREKKERFSLILESASTNQTSMYLCASSPTPSGYEQYFGPGTRLTVT.

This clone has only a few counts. CDR3 nucleotides: TGTGCCAGCAGTGCGGGACTCCAAGATACGCAGTATTTT. Translated, it gives CASSAGLQDTQYF. The chain carries TRBV28 and TRBJ2-3; weak D call: TRBD2 (6 bases). The V gene's germline CDR1 is MDHEN and CDR2 SYDVKM. V lost 5 bases, J lost 5 bases, and 11 bases lay in between. This CDR3 has 13 residues.

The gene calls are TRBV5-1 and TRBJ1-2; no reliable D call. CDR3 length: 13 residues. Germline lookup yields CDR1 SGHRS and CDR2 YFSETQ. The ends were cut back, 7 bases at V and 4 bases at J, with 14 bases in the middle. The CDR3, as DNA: TGCGCCAGCGGCGCCGGGAGCATCTATGGCTACACCTTC. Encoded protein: CASGAGSIYGYTF.

CDR3 in DNA: TGCGCCAGCAGCTTGGATAGCGGGGCCTACAATGAGCAGTTCTTC. Protein: CASSLDSGAYNEQFF. This chain joins TRBV5-1 and TRBJ2-1, with 8 bases fitting TRBD2. CDR3 length: 15 amino acids. Germline loops: CDR1 SGHRS, CDR2 YFSETQ. The V gene end was trimmed by 0 bases and the J gene end by 2 bases; junction bases not matched to a gene: 1.